The clone carrying this TCR beta chain appeared once. Assay used: immunoSEQ multiplex PCR; TCRdb lists only in-frame clones, some missing. The sample lists 13,000 to 15,000 clones, 70% to 90% seen once, with over 12% in the top ten. The CDR3 consists of 16 residues. CDR1 is MDHEN and CDR2 is SYDVKM in the germline V gene. The V and J ends lost 5 bases and 3 bases, in that order; junction bases with no gene match: 7. Sample numbers ranged from 1 to 8 per patient, encompassing pretreatment and on-treatment collections. The data were obtained in a study of PD-L1 blockade in urothelial cancer. This chain uses TRBV28 with TRBJ1-4; TRBD1 matches 9 bases. The sequence was collected from a man aged 65-85 years with urothelial cancer. Here the sequenced sample was PBMCs, taken around atezolizumab (anti-PD-L1) treatment. Here the CDR3 reads CASSIQGALANEKLFF. The CDR3, as DNA: TGTGCCAGCAGTATACAGGGGGCCCTAGCTAATGAAAAACTGTTTTTT. The full variable domain, with the rest looked up from reference TRBV28 and TRBJ1-4, is DVKVTQSSRYLVKRTGEKVFLECVQDMDHENMFWYRQDPGLGLRLIYFSYDVKMKEKGDIPEGYSVSREKKERFSLILESASTNQTSMYLCASSIQGALANEKLFFGSGTQLSVL.